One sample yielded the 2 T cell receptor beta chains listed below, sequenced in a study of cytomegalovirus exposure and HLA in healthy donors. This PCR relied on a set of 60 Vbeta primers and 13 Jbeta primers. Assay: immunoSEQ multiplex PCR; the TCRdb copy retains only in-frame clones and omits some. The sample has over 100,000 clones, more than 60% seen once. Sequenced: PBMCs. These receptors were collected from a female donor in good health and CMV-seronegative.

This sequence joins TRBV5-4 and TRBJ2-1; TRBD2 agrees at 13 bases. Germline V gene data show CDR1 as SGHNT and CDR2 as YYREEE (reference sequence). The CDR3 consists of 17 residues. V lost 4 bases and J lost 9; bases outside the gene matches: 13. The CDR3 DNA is TGTGCCAGCAGCCCCGGGGGGGCGGGACTAGCGGGGCTTGAGCAGTTCTTC. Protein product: CASSPGGAGLAGLEQFF. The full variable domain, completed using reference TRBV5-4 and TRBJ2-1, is ETGVTQSPTHLIKTRGQQVTLRCSSQSGHNTVSWYQQALGQGPQFIFQYYREEENGRGNFPPRFSGLQFPNYSSELNVNALELDDSALYLCASSPGGAGLAGLEQFFGPGTRLTVL.

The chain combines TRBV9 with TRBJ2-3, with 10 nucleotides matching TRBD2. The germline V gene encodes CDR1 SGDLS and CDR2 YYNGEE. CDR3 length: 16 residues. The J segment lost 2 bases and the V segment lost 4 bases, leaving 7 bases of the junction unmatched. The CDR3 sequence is CASSPPSGGTTDTQYF. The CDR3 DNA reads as TGTGCCAGCAGCCCCCCTAGCGGGGGCACCACAGATACGCAGTATTTT.